Listed here are 15 T cell receptor beta chains from one sample, sequenced in a study of T cell responses to AZD1222 COVID-19 vaccine (dated by TCRdb to about 2021). What this sample's time point label stands for: about 28 days (+/-7) after the second vaccine dose. Receptor amplification or capture employed the immunoSEQ multiplex PCR assay. TCRdb carries this immuneACCESS record with in-frame sequences only. Its versions omit some clonotypes, under half of them owing to an unresolved V gene in the studies checked, with the rest unexplained. This sample comprises approximately 100,000 clones, 70% to 90% of them detected only once. More than 8.5% of the sample is in the top ten clones. The sequencing used peripheral blood, collected 28 days after the second AZD1222 dose. The receptors here all came from an adult who received the AZD1222 COVID-19 vaccine.

J is TRBJ2-7 and V is TRBV18, with TRBD1 matching over 9 bases. CDR3 size: 13 residues. The junction had 3 bases not matched to a gene; V was cut back by 3 bases and J by 6 bases. Germline values: CDR1 KGHSH, CDR2 LQKENI. CDR3 DNA: TGTGCCAGCTCACCCGGGACAGGGACCGAGCAGTACTTC. It codes for CASSPGTGTEQYF. Full variable domain (rest looked up from reference TRBV18 and TRBJ2-7): NAGVMQNPRHLVRRRGQEARLRCSPMKGHSHVYWYRQLPEEGLKFMVYLQKENIIDESGMPKERFSAEFPKEGPSILRIQQVVRGDSAAYFCASSPGTGTEQYFGPGTRLTVT.

The gene calls are TRBV27 and TRBJ2-7, with 7 positions matching TRBD2. Germline V gene lookup returns CDR1 MNHEY and CDR2 SMNVEV (reference sequence). V shed 5 bases, J shed 0 bases, and the junction held 10 bases outside the gene matches. This CDR3 has 16 amino acids. CDR3 bases: TGTGCCAGCAGTCCGTCAAGCGGGGAAAGCTCCTACGAGCAGTACTTC. Amino acid sequence: CASSPSSGESSYEQYF.

The chain carries TRBV30 and TRBJ1-6, with 7 bases that match TRBD1. J lost 8 bases, V lost 3 bases, and 4 bases had no gene match. The germline V gene has CDR1 GTSNPN and CDR2 SVGIG (reference sequence). This CDR3 spans 13 amino acids. CDR3 in amino acids: CAWSRDRDSPLHF. CDR3 in DNA: TGTGCCTGGAGCCGGGACAGAGATTCACCCCTCCACTTT.

This chain uses TRBV6-4 with TRBJ2-3; 10 bases fit TRBD2. The CDR3 runs 15 residues. From germline, CDR1 is MRHNA and CDR2 SNTAGT. V shed 3 bases and J 1 base; nucleotides not matched to a gene: 1. Written as DNA, the CDR3 is TGTGCCAGCAGTGAAACTAGCGGGGGCACAGATACGCAGTATTTT. It is translated as CASSETSGGTDTQYF.

This sequence joins TRBV5-4 and TRBJ2-2; no clear D. The CDR3 has 13 amino acids. Germline-derived CDR1 and CDR2 are SGHNT and YYREEE (reference sequence). V was cut by 4 bases and J by 5 bases, with 9 bases left in between. The DNA of the CDR3 is TGTGCCAGCAGCCTAGATAGGACCGGGGAGCTGTTTTTT. Translated, it gives CASSLDRTGELFF.

The gene calls are TRBV28 and TRBJ2-7; TRBD2 matches 9 bases. This CDR3 is 16 amino acids long. Trimming took 3 bases from V and 0 from J; bases not matched to a gene: 6. Germline V gives CDR1 MDHEN, CDR2 SYDVKM. The CDR3 bases are TGTGCCAGCAGTTTGGTGCGGGGGGGTAGCTCCTACGAGCAGTACTTC. Translation gives CASSLVRGGSSYEQYF.

There are a few counts of this clone. DNA for the CDR3: TGTGCCAGCAAAGGGTACAATGAGCAGTTCTTC. This encodes CASKGYNEQFF. The V gene is TRBV2, the J gene TRBJ2-1; D remains ambiguous. In germline, CDR1 is SNHLY, CDR2 FYNNEI. V lost 7 bases and J 4 bases, leaving 5 bases between the germline ends. The CDR3 loop spans 11 amino acids.

V gene TRBV6-6 combines with J gene TRBJ1-6; D unclear. The V gene lost 0 bases and the J gene lost 5 bases, with 8 bases spanning the gap. In germline, CDR1 is MNHNY, CDR2 SVGAGI (reference sequence). The CDR3 has 15 residues. This CDR3 reads CASSYSAGDNSPLHF. In DNA form, the CDR3 reads TGTGCCAGCAGTTACTCGGCCGGGGATAATTCACCCCTCCACTTT.

The chain has TRBV29-1 and TRBJ2-7; TRBD1 matches 9 bases. The CDR3 runs 14 residues. Germline V CDR1 and CDR2: SQVTM, ANQGSEA. Unmatched junction bases numbered 5, after V lost 5 bases and J lost 0 bases. The CDR3 loop is CSVTHRGPSYEQYF. CDR3 bases: TGCAGCGTTACCCACAGGGGGCCCTCCTACGAGCAGTACTTC.

V is TRBV30 and J is TRBJ1-1; unclear D gene. The CDR3 is 18 amino acids. V dropped 0 bases and J dropped 1 base, with 21 bases sitting between them. Germline lookup yields CDR1 GTSNPN and CDR2 SVGIG (reference sequence). CDR3 residues: CAWSVPRSLRGPNTEAFF. The CDR3 DNA sequence: TGTGCCTGGAGTGTACCCAGGTCCCTTAGAGGGCCGAACACTGAAGCTTTCTTT. The full variable domain, in which reference TRBV30 and TRBJ1-1 provide the parts outside the CDR3, is SQTIHQWPATLVQPVGSPLSLECTVEGTSNPNLYWYRQAAGRGLQLLFYSVGIGQISSEVPQNLSASRPQDRQFILSSKKLLLSDSGFYLCAWSVPRSLRGPNTEAFFGQGTRLTVV.

This sequence joins TRBV7-8 and TRBJ2-4; tentatively, D is TRBD1 (5 bases). CDR3 size: 16 residues. Germline CDR1 and CDR2: SGHVS and FQNEAQ. Trimming pared 1 base from V and 6 bases from J, leaving 16 bases between. The CDR3, as DNA: TGTGCCAGCAGCTTAGGGTCTGGGGCTAGGGGAAACATTCAGTACTTC. It codes for CASSLGSGARGNIQYF.

This chain connects TRBV27 to TRBJ2-7, with 13 bases lining up with TRBD2. The CDR3 has 15 residues. Germline CDR1 is MNHEY and CDR2 is SMNVEV (reference sequence). V trimming: 0 bases; J trimming: 6 bases; junction bases outside the gene matches: 2. The CDR3 region has the DNA TGTGCCAGCAGTTTATCCGGGACTAGCGGGACCGAGCAGTACTTC. Translating gives CASSLSGTSGTEQYF.

The chain is built from TRBV4-1 and TRBJ1-2; no reliable D call. The CDR3 has 14 amino acids. The germline gives CDR1 MGHRA, CDR2 YSYEKL. The V end lost 1 base, the J end lost 3 bases, and 9 bases lay between the germline ends. The CDR3 is CASSQAWEHYGYTF. The CDR3 DNA sequence: TGCGCCAGCAGCCAAGCTTGGGAGCACTATGGCTACACCTTC.

This clone appeared a single time. The chain employs TRBV4-2 and TRBJ2-1; TRBD2 might be the D (5 bases). Per the germline V gene, CDR1 is LGHNA and CDR2 is YNFKEQ. V lost 0 bases, J lost 10 bases, and 16 bases lay in between. The CDR3 runs to 15 residues. The CDR3 spells CASSQDLSGWGEQFF. The CDR3 DNA sequence: TGTGCCAGCAGCCAAGATCTCTCGGGGTGGGGAGAGCAGTTCTTC.

The chain carries TRBV7-3 and TRBJ2-1; no reliable D call. Trimming left V 6 bases short and J 5 bases short, with 14 bases between. The CDR3 has 14 residues. Germline CDR1 SGHTA, CDR2 FQGTGA. The CDR3 bases are TGTGCCAGCAGTTCAAACGGGTTACACAATGAGCAGTTCTTC. This codes for CASSSNGLHNEQFF.